This entry lists 7 T cell receptor beta chains sequenced from one sample in a study of breast tumors, draining lymph nodes, adjacent tissues. A single record per CDR3 protein comes from TCRdb applying MiXCR to the multiplex PCR reads. Of approximately 13,000 distinct CDR3 sequences listed, under 80% are singletons. Sequenced: tumor-adjacent breast tissue. These receptors originate from a female donor with breast cancer. Some clones in this sample may be carry-over from other donors' samples.

This clonotype was picked up one time. The junction differs from germline at one of its ends, possibly a read error. The rearrangement joins TRBV7-9 to TRBJ2-1; 8 bases match TRBD2. Looked up from germline, CDR1 is SEHNR and CDR2 is FQNEAQ (reference sequence). This CDR3 comprises 17 residues. CDR3 coding DNA: TGTGCCAGCAGCTTATCTCCGGGACTAGGGTCCTACAATGGGCAGTTCTTC. Protein product: CASSLSPGLGSYNGQFF.

The V gene is TRBV20-1, the J gene TRBJ2-3, with 10 bases identical to TRBD2. Per the germline V gene, CDR1 is DFQATT and CDR2 is SNEGSKA (reference sequence). This CDR3 has 17 residues. The junction had 16 bases not matched to a gene; V was cut back by 6 bases and J by 4 bases. The CDR3 is CSALGAWASGSSDTQYF. CDR3 DNA: TGCAGTGCGCTAGGGGCTTGGGCTAGCGGGAGCTCAGATACGCAGTATTTT.

By share, this clonotype ranks as medium-sized. The rearrangement joins TRBV6-1 to TRBJ2-3, with D tentatively TRBD2 (6 bases). There are 15 residues in the CDR3. Germline CDR1 and CDR2: MNHNS and SASEGT. V was cut by 2 bases and J by 6 bases, with 15 bases left in between. The CDR3 loop reads CASSEIGSGSDTQYF. DNA of the CDR3: TGTGCCAGCAGTGAAATTGGTAGCGGTAGTGATACGCAGTATTTT.

In its sample, this clonotype was seen once. The rearrangement uses TRBV7-9 and TRBJ1-3, with 7 positions matching TRBD1. The V gene end was trimmed by 2 bases and the J gene end by 2 bases; junction bases not matched to a gene: 0. Germline V lookup: CDR1 SEHNR, CDR2 FQNEAQ (reference sequence). The CDR3 spans 14 residues. CDR3 nucleotide sequence: TGTGCCAGCAGCTTAACAGGGGCTGGAAACACCATATATTTT. It is translated as CASSLTGAGNTIYF.

The CDR3 loop reads CASSVWNSNQPQHF. In DNA form, the CDR3 reads TGTGCCAGCAGTGTATGGAATAGCAATCAGCCCCAGCATTTT. V gene TRBV2 combines with J gene TRBJ1-5, with no clear D. Trimming removed 4 bases from V and 0 bases from J, with 7 bases in between. Germline lookup yields CDR1 SNHLY and CDR2 FYNNEI. This CDR3 region has 14 residues. The variable domain in full, with the rest retrieved from reference TRBV2 and TRBJ1-5, is EPEVTQTPSHQVTQMGQEVILRCVPISNHLYFYWYRQILGQKVEFLVSFYNNEISEKSEIFDDQFSVERPDGSNFTLKIRSTKLEDSAMYFCASSVWNSNQPQHFGDGTRLSIL.

The V gene is TRBV28, the J gene TRBJ2-1; D is tentatively TRBD1 or TRBD2 (5 bases each). The V end lost 6 bases, the J end lost 6 bases, and 12 bases lay between the germline ends. CDR3 length: 13 residues. From germline, CDR1 is MDHEN and CDR2 SYDVKM. CDR3 sequence (DNA): TGTGCCAGCAGCCGACTGAGGGGCAATGAGCAGTTCTTC. As protein: CASSRLRGNEQFF.

The chain links TRBV30 to TRBJ2-1; D not certain. Deletions cut 5 bases from V and 2 bases from J, with 4 bases between. The CDR3 is 11 residues long. Germline assignment: CDR1 GTSNPN and CDR2 SVGIG (reference sequence). CDR3 nucleotides: TGTGCCTGGGCAGCCTACAATGAGCAGTTCTTC. Translated: CAWAAYNEQFF.